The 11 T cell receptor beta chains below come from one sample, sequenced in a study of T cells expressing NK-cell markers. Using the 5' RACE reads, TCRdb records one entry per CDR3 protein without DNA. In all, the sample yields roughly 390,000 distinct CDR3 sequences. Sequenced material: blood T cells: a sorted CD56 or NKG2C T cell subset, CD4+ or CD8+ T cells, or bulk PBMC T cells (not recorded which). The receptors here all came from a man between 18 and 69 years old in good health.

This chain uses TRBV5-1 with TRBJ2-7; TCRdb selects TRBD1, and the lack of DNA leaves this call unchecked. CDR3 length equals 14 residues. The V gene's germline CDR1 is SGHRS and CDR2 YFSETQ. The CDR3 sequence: CASRGAYLSYEQYF.

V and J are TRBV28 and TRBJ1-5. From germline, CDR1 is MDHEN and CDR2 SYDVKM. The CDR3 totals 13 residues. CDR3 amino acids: CASSSGLTQPQHF. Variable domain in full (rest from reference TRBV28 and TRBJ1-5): DVKVTQSSRYLVKRTGEKVFLECVQDMDHENMFWYRQDPGLGLRLIYFSYDVKMKEKGDIPEGYSVSREKKERFSLILESASTNQTSMYLCASSSGLTQPQHFGDGTRLSIL.

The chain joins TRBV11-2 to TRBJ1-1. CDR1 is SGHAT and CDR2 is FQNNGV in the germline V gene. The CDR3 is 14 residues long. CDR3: CASSLVGARGRAFF.

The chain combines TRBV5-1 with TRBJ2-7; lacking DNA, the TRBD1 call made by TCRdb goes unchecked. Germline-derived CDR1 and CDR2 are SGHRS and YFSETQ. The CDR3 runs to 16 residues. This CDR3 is CASSLALGVRVYEQYF.

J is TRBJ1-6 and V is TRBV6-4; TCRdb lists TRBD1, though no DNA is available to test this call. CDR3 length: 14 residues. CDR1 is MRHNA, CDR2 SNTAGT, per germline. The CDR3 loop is CATSPQPGNSPLHF.

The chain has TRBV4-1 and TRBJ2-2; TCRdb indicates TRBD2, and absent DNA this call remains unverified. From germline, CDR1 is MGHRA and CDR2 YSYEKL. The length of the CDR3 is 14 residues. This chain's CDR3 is CASSLATVTGELFF.

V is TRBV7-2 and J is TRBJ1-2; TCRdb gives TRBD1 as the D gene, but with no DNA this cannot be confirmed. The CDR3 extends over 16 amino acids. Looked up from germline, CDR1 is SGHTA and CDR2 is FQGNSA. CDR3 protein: CASTPTGRPANYGYTF.

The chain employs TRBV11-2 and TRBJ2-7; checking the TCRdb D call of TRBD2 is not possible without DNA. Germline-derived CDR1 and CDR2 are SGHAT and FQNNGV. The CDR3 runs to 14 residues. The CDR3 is CASSRSGGEYEQYF.

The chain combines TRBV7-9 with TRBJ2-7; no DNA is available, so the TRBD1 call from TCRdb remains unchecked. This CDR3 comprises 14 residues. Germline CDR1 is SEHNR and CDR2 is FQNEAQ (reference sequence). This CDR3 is CASTRRAASYEQYF.

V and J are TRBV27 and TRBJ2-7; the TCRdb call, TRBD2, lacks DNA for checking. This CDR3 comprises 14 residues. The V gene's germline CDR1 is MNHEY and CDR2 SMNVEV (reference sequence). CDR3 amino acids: CASRGTRISVEQYF.

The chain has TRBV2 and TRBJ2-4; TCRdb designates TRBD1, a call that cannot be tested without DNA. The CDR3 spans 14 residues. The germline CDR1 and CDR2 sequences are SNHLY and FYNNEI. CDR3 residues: CASIWTGQKNIQYF.